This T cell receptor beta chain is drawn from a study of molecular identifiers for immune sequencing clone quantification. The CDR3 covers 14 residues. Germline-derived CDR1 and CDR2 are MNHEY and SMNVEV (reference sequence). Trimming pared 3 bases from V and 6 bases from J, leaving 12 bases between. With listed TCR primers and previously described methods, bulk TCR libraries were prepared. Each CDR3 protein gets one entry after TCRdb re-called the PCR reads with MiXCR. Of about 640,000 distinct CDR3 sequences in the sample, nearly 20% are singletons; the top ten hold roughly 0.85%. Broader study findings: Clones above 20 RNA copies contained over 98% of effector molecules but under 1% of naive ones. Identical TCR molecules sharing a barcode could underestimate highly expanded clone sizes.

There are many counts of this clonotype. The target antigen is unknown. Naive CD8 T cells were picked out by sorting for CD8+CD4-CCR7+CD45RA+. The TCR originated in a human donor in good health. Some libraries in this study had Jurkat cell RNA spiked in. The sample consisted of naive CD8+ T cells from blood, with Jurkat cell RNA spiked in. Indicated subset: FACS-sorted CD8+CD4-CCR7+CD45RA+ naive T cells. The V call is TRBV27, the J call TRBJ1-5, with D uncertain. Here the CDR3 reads CASSFHGNSQPQHF. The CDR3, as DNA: TGTGCCAGCAGTTTCCACGGAAACAGTCAGCCCCAGCATTTT.